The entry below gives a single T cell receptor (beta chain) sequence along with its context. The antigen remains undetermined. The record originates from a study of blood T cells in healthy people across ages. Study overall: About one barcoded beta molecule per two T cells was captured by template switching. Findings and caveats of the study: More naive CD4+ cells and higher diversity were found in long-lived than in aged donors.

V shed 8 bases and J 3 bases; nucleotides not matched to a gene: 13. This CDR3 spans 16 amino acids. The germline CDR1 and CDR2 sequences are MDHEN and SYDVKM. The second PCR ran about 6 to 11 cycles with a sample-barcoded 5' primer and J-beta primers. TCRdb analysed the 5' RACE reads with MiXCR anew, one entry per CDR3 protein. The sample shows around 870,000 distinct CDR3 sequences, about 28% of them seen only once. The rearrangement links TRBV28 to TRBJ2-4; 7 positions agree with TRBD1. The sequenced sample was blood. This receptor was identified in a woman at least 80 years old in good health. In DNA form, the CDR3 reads TGTGCCAGCGGTCCACATACAGGGGCTGTCAAAAACATTCAGTACTTC. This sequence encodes CASGPHTGAVKNIQYF. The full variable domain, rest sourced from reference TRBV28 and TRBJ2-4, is DVKVTQSSRYLVKRTGEKVFLECVQDMDHENMFWYRQDPGLGLRLIYFSYDVKMKEKGDIPEGYSVSREKKERFSLILESASTNQTSMYLCASGPHTGAVKNIQYFGAGTRLSVL.